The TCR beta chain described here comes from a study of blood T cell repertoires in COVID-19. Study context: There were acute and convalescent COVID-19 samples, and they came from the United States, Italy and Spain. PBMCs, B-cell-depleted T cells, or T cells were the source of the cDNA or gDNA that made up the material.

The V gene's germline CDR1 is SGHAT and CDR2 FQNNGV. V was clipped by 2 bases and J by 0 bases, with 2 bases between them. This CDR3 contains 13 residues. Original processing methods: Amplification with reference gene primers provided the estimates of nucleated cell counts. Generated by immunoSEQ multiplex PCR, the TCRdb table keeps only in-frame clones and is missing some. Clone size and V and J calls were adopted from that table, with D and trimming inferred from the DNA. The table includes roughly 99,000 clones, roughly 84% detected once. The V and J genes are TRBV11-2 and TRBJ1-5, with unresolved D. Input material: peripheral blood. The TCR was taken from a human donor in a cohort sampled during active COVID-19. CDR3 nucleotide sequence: TGTGCCAGCAGCTTATATAGCAATCAGCCCCAGCATTTT. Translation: CASSLYSNQPQHF.